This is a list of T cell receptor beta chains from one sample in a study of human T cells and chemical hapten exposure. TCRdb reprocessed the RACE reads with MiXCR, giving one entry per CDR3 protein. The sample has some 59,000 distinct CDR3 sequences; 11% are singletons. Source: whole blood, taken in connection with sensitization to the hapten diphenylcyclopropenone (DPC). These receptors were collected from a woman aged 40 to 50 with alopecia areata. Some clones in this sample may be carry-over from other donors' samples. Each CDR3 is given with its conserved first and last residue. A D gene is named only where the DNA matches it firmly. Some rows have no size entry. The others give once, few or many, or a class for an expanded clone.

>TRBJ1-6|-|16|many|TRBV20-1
CSARVTGNVYNSPLHF
TGCAGTGCTAGAGTTACGGGGAACGTTTATAATTCACCCCTCCACTTT
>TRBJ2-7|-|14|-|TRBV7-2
CASSFRRGPYEQYF
TGTGCCAGCAGCTTCAGGCGGGGCCCCTACGAGCAGTACTTC
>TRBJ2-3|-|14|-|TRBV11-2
CASRRGTAPDTQYF
TGTGCCAGCAGACGCGGGACCGCCCCAGATACGCAGTATTTT
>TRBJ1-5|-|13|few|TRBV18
CASSHSQDQPQHF
TGTGCCAGCTCCCACAGCCAGGATCAGCCCCAGCATTTT
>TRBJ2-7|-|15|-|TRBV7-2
CASSPQQGAGGEQYF
TGTGCCAGCAGCCCACAACAGGGGGCGGGAGGCGAGCAGTACTTC
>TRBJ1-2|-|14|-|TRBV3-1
CASSQRAGDGGYTF
TGTGCCAGCAGCCAAAGAGCGGGGGATGGCGGCTACACCTTC
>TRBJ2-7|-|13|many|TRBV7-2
CASSRNSANEQYF
TGTGCCAGCAGCCGGAACAGTGCGAACGAGCAGTACTTC
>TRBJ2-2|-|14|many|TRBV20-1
CSARGAGGTGELFF
TGCAGTGCTAGGGGGGCTGGGGGCACCGGGGAGCTGTTTTTT
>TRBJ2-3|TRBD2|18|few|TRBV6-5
CASTQGGTSGRSTDTQYF
TGTGCCAGCACCCAAGGGGGGACTAGCGGGAGGAGCACAGATACGCAGTATTTT
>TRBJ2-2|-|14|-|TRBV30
CAWSGAGHTGELFF
TGTGCCTGGAGTGGGGCGGGCCACACCGGGGAGCTGTTTTTT
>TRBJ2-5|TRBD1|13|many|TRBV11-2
CASSRDRVETQYF
TGTGCCAGCAGCCGTGACAGGGTCGAGACCCAGTACTTC
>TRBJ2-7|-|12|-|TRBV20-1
CSARGGPYEQYF
TGCAGTGCTAGGGGCGGCCCCTACGAGCAGTACTTC
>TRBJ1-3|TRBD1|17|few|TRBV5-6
CASSFDREWVSGNTIYF
TGTGCCAGCAGCTTCGACAGGGAGTGGGTCTCTGGAAACACCATATATTTT
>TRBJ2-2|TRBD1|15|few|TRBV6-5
CASRRQGANTGELFF
TGTGCCAGCAGGAGACAGGGGGCGAACACCGGGGAGCTGTTTTTT
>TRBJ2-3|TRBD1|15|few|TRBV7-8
CASSPGGFPTDTQYF
TGTGCCAGCAGCCCAGGGGGCTTCCCCACAGATACGCAGTATTTT
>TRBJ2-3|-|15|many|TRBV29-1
CSVFEGVSSTDTQYF
TGCAGCGTTTTTGAAGGGGTCTCTAGCACAGATACGCAGTATTTT
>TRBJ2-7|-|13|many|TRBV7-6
CASSLGSAGEQYF
TGTGCCAGCAGCTTAGGTTCGGCGGGCGAGCAGTACTTC
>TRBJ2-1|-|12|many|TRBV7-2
CASSPETSKQFF
TGTGCCAGCAGCCCGGAGACTAGTAAGCAGTTCTTC
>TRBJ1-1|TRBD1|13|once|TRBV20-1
CGADRGGSTEAFF
TGCGGTGCTGACAGGGGCGGTAGCACTGAAGCTTTCTTT
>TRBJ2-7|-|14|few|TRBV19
CASSHRASSAEQYF
TGTGCCAGTAGTCACCGGGCCTCTTCTGCCGAGCAGTACTTC
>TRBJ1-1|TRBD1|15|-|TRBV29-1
CSVEGGDRANTEAFF
TGCAGCGTTGAAGGGGGGGACAGAGCGAACACTGAAGCTTTCTTT
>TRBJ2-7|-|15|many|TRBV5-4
CASTFPAGKSYEQYF
TGTGCCAGCACCTTTCCCGCGGGGAAGTCCTACGAGCAGTACTTC
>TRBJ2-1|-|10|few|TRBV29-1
CSARSNEQFF
TGCAGCGCTCGGAGCAATGAGCAGTTCTTC
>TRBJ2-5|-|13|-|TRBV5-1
CASTVGGGETQYF
TGCGCCAGCACGGTTGGAGGAGGAGAGACCCAGTACTTC
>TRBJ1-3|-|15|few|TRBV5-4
CASSLAGPVGNTIYF
TGTGCCAGCAGCTTGGCCGGACCTGTTGGAAACACCATATATTTT
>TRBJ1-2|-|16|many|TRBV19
CASSITRTPIDYGYTF
TGTGCCAGTAGTATAACCAGGACCCCTATAGACTATGGCTACACCTTC
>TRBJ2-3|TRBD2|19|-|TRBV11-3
CASSLDPPGLAGGLDTQYF
TGTGCCAGCAGCTTAGATCCCCCTGGACTAGCGGGAGGGCTTGATACGCAGTATTTT
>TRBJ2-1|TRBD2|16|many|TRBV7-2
CASSFISGLPYNEQFF
TGTGCCAGCAGCTTTATTAGCGGGCTACCCTACAATGAGCAGTTCTTC
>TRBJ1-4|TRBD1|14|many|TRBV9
CASSVDTGGEKLFF
TGTGCCAGCAGCGTGGACACAGGGGGGGAAAAACTGTTTTTT
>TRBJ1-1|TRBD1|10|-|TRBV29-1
CSVMTGGAFF
TGCAGCGTGATGACAGGGGGAGCTTTCTTT
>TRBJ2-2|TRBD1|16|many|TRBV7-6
CASSLSQGANTGELFF
TGTGCCAGCAGCTTATCGCAGGGGGCGAACACCGGGGAGCTGTTTTTT
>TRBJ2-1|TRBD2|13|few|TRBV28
CATRTSGHNEQFF
TGTGCCACCCGGACTAGCGGACACAATGAGCAGTTCTTC
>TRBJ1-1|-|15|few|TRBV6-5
CASSYSEQGNTEAFF
TGTGCCAGCAGTTACTCAGAACAGGGTAACACTGAAGCTTTCTTT
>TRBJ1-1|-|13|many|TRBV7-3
CASSLTNAAEAFF
TGTGCCAGCAGCTTAACGAACGCAGCTGAAGCTTTCTTT
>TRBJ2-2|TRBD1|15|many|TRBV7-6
CASSPGTGAAGELFF
TGTGCCAGCAGCCCCGGGACAGGGGCAGCCGGGGAGCTGTTTTTT
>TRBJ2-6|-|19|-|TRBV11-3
CASSLGDQGPNSGANVLTF
TGTGCCAGCAGCTTAGGCGATCAGGGGCCAAACTCTGGGGCCAACGTCCTGACTTTC
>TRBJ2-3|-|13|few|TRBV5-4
CASSFYGTDTQYF
TGTGCCAGCAGCTTTTACGGCACAGATACGCAGTATTTT
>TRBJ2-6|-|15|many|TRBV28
CASSLPHPGANVLTF
TGTGCCAGCAGTTTACCGCATCCTGGGGCCAACGTCCTGACTTTC
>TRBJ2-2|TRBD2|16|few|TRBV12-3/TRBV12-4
CASNNIGLARARELFF
TGTGCCAGCAACAATATAGGACTAGCAAGGGCCCGGGAGCTGTTTTTT
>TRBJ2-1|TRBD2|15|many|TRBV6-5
CASSYAGGLYNEQFF
TGTGCCAGCAGTTACGCGGGGGGGCTTTACAATGAGCAGTTCTTC
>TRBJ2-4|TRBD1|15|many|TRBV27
CASSSPGQGLNIQYF
TGTGCCAGCAGTTCCCCGGGACAGGGGTTGAACATTCAGTACTTC
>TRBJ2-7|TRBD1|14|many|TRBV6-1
CASSVGQGAYEQYF
TGTGCCAGCAGTGTAGGACAGGGGGCCTACGAGCAGTACTTC
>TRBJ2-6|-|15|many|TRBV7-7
CASSLGNSGANVLTF
TGTGCTAGCAGCTTGGGGAACTCTGGGGCCAACGTCCTGACTTTC
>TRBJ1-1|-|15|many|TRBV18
CASSPQGTMNTEAFF
TGTGCCAGCTCACCCCAGGGTACAATGAACACTGAAGCTTTCTTT
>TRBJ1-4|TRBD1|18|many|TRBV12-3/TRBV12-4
CASSTGTGSTQANEKLFF
TGTGCCAGCAGTACCGGGACAGGTTCCACGCAGGCTAATGAAAAACTGTTTTTT
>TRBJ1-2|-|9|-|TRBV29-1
CSVEQENTF
TGCAGCGTCGAACAGGAAAACACCTTC
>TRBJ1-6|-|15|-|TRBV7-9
CASSSNLNLNSPLHF
TGTGCCAGCAGCTCCAATCTAAACCTTAATTCACCCCTCCACTTT
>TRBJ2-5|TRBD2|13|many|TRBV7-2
CASRREWEETQYF
TGTGCCAGCAGGCGGGAGTGGGAAGAGACCCAGTACTTC
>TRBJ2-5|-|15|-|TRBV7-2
CASSFGLGTQETQYF
TGTGCCAGCAGCTTTGGGCTGGGGACCCAAGAGACCCAGTACTTC
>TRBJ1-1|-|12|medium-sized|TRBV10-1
CASSRGSTEAFF
TGCGCCAGCAGTCGGGGGAGCACTGAAGCTTTCTTT
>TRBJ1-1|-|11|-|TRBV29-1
CSVRETAEAFF
TGCAGCGTGAGGGAGACGGCTGAAGCTTTCTTT
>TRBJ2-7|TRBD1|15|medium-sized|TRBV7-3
CASSPSGTVAYEQYF
TGTGCCAGCAGCCCATCAGGGACAGTGGCCTACGAGCAGTACTTC